A selection of T cell receptor beta chains follows, all from one sample in a study of PD-1 blockade in classical Hodgkin lymphoma. Generated by immunoSEQ multiplex PCR, the TCRdb table keeps only in-frame clones and is missing some. The table records about 60,000 clones, 75% to 95% of them present only once. The input for sequencing was peripheral blood mononuclear cells (PBMCs), taken before the fourth cycle of nivolumab. The receptors were sampled from a human donor with classical Hodgkin lymphoma. Each CDR3 is given with its conserved first and last residue. A D gene is named only where the DNA matches it firmly. Part of the rows lack a size; the others show once, few, many or a class for expanded clones.

j_call	cdr3_length	clone_size	v_call	d_call	cdr3_nt	cdr3_aa
TRBJ2-3	15	-	TRBV2	TRBD1	TGTGCCAGCGGACAGGGGCTAGGGTCGATAGATACGCAGTATTTT	CASGQGLGSIDTQYF
TRBJ1-2	12	-	TRBV28	-	TGTGCCAGCAACGCGTGGTCCTATGGCTACACCTTC	CASNAWSYGYTF
TRBJ2-5	11	once	TRBV19	-	TGTGCCAGTAGTAAACAAGAGACCCAGTACTTC	CASSKQETQYF
TRBJ1-1	13	once	TRBV6-1	-	TGTGCCAGCAGTGAAGTGCTAAACACTGAAGCTTTCTTT	CASSEVLNTEAFF
TRBJ1-1	13	-	TRBV9	-	TGTGCCAGCAGCGTGGGGGGGTACACTGAAGCTTTCTTT	CASSVGGYTEAFF
TRBJ2-2	15	once	TRBV30	-	TGTGCCTGGAGTAGGGGACGTACGAACACCGGGGAGCTGTTTTTT	CAWSRGRTNTGELFF
TRBJ1-5	14	-	TRBV10-3	-	TGTGCCATCAGTGAGACCCAGGGGCGTCAGCCCCAGCATTTT	CAISETQGRQPQHF
TRBJ1-1	13	-	TRBV6-5	-	TGTGCCAGAAAAACCAGGCGTGACACTGAAGCTTTCTTT	CARKTRRDTEAFF
TRBJ2-7	15	-	TRBV4-2	-	TGTGCCAGCAGCCAAGAACGGGACACCCACTACGAGCAGTACTTC	CASSQERDTHYEQYF
TRBJ1-1	14	once	TRBV27	TRBD1	TGTGCCAGCAGTTCACCGGGACAGGGTACTGAAGCTTTCTTT	CASSSPGQGTEAFF
TRBJ2-1	14	-	TRBV19	-	TGTGCCAGTAGTCTTGCGCCAGGGGACAATGAGCAGTTCTTC	CASSLAPGDNEQFF
TRBJ1-2	11	-	TRBV7-2	-	TGTGCCAGCAGCTTCGCGGGAGGCTACACCTTC	CASSFAGGYTF
TRBJ2-7	15	-	TRBV7-9	-	TGTGCCAGCAGTTCACAGGGCCGGTCCTCCTACGAGCAGTACTTC	CASSSQGRSSYEQYF
TRBJ2-1	15	-	TRBV11-3	TRBD1	TGTGCCAGCAGCAGCCGGGACAGACGGGACAATGAGCAGTTCTTC	CASSSRDRRDNEQFF
TRBJ1-5	15	-	TRBV19	TRBD1	TGTGCCAGTAGCCTGGGACAGTGGGGCAATCAGCCCCAGCATTTT	CASSLGQWGNQPQHF
TRBJ2-2	15	-	TRBV7-9	-	TGTGCCAGCAGCGGTGACTATACGGGGAACCGGGAGCTGTTTTTT	CASSGDYTGNRELFF
TRBJ2-2	12	-	TRBV9	-	TGTGCCAGTCAGAAACTCGCCGGGGAGCTGTTTTTT	CASQKLAGELFF
TRBJ1-2	11	-	TRBV15	-	TGTGCCACCAGCACCAATCATGGCTACACCTTC	CATSTNHGYTF
TRBJ1-4	16	-	TRBV13	-	TGTGCCAGCAGCCCTGGGGGGCAGGGTGTTGATGAAAAACTGTTTTTT	CASSPGGQGVDEKLFF
TRBJ2-5	13	-	TRBV19	TRBD2	TGTGCCTCGGGGGAGGGTCGGCAAGAGACCCAGTACTTC	CASGEGRQETQYF
TRBJ2-5	13	-	TRBV4-2	-	TGTGCCAGCAGAGGGGAGCCACAAGAGACCCAGTACTTC	CASRGEPQETQYF
TRBJ1-2	13	-	TRBV7-9	TRBD1	TGTGCCATTCTAAGGACAGGGTACTATGGCTACACCTTC	CAILRTGYYGYTF
TRBJ2-2	13	-	TRBV19	-	TGTGCCAGTAGTATTACGGGGGCCGGGGAGCTGTTTTTT	CASSITGAGELFF
TRBJ2-2	17	-	TRBV2	-	TGTGCCAGCAGTGAGTCCGTGGGCGCGGGGTTAACCGGGGAGCTGTTTTTT	CASSESVGAGLTGELFF
TRBJ2-6	13	-	TRBV9	-	TGTGCCAGCAGCGCCTCTGGGGCCAACGTCCTGACTTTC	CASSASGANVLTF
TRBJ2-3	12	-	TRBV9	-	TGTGCCAGCAGCAAACAGGGTGGTACGCAGTATTTT	CASSKQGGTQYF
TRBJ2-3	12	-	TRBV2	-	TGTGCCAGCAGTGATAGATTAGATACGCAGTATTTT	CASSDRLDTQYF
TRBJ1-1	15	-	TRBV6-6	-	TGTGCCAGCAGTCAAACAGGGCAGAGGGACACTGAAGCTTTCTTT	CASSQTGQRDTEAFF
TRBJ2-5	18	-	TRBV14	TRBD1	TGTGCCAGCAGCCAACTCCAGACAGGGCTCAACTGGTTAGAGACCCAGTACTTC	CASSQLQTGLNWLETQYF
TRBJ1-2	14	-	TRBV27	TRBD1	TGTGCCAGCAGTTTCCCCGGACAGGGCAATGGCTACACCTTC	CASSFPGQGNGYTF
TRBJ2-7	14	-	TRBV11-3	-	TGTGCCAGCACCCCTGCTTTACCATCCTACGAGCAGTACTTC	CASTPALPSYEQYF
TRBJ2-5	11	-	TRBV20-1	-	TGCAGTGCCGCCACCCAAGAGACCCAGTACTTC	CSAATQETQYF
TRBJ1-1	13	-	TRBV19	TRBD1	TGTGCCAGTAATCGACAGGGGGCGACTGAAGCTTTCTTT	CASNRQGATEAFF
TRBJ1-2	15	-	TRBV21-1	-	TGTGCCAGCAGCAATCGGGACACCCTTTGGGGTGGCTACACCTTC	CASSNRDTLWGGYTF
TRBJ2-7	13	-	TRBV11-3	-	TGTGCCAGCAGCTTAGGTTGGGTCAGCGAGCAGTACTTC	CASSLGWVSEQYF
TRBJ1-1	15	-	TRBV27	-	TGTGCCAGCAGTTTAACGCCCTTAATGAACACTGAAGCTTTCTTT	CASSLTPLMNTEAFF
TRBJ1-2	10	-	TRBV30	-	TGTGCCTGGAGTGGTAATGGCTACACCTTC	CAWSGNGYTF
TRBJ2-5	15	-	TRBV6-1	-	TGTGCCAGCAGTAGGTTAGGGGGAGGGCAAGAGACCCAGTACTTC	CASSRLGGGQETQYF
TRBJ2-7	15	-	TRBV7-9	-	TGTGCCAGCAGCCCCCAGGCGGGGGCAATACACGAGCAGTACTTC	CASSPQAGAIHEQYF
TRBJ1-2	15	-	TRBV28	-	TGTGCCAGCAGTTTGACGCGGCAGCTTAACTATGGCTACACCTTC	CASSLTRQLNYGYTF
TRBJ1-1	14	-	TRBV6-5	-	TGTGCCAGCAGTTACGGGGTATTGAGCACTGAAGCTTTCTTT	CASSYGVLSTEAFF